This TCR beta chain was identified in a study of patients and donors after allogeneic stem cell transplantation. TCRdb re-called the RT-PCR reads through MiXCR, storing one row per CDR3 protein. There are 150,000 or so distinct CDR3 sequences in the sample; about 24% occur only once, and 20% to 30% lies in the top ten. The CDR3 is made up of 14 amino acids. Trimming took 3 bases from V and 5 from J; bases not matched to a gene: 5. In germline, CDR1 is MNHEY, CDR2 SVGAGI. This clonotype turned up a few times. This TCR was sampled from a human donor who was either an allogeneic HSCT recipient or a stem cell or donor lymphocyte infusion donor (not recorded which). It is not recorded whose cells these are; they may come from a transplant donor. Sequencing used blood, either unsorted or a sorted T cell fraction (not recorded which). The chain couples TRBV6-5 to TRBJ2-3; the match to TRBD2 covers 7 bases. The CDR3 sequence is CASSYGGGLDTQYF. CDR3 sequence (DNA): TGTGCCAGCAGTTATGGCGGGGGACTAGATACGCAGTATTTT.